This is a list of T cell receptor beta chains from one sample in a study of blood T cell repertoires in COVID-19. The assay was immunoSEQ multiplex PCR, and TCRdb's table has in-frame clones only and misses some. The sample carries a few hundred thousand clones, roughly 90% recorded once. Sequencing input: peripheral blood. These receptors originate from a man aged 18 to 30 who had recovered from COVID-19. CDR3s include the opening cysteine and the closing phenylalanine or tryptophan. The D gene is left open where the match is weak. Rows may omit the clone size; those that give it use once, few, many or a size class.

J gene: TRBJ1-2; V gene: TRBV7-9; clone size: -; D gene: -; CDR3 DNA: TGTGCCAGCAGCCCTAGCTATGGCTACACCTTC; CDR3 protein: CASSPSYGYTF
J gene: TRBJ2-3; V gene: TRBV27; clone size: -; D gene: -; CDR3 DNA: TGTGCCAGCAGTCAAAACCCGGTTACGCAGTATTTT; CDR3 protein: CASSQNPVTQYF
J gene: TRBJ1-4; V gene: TRBV3-1/TRBV3-2; clone size: -; D gene: TRBD1; CDR3 DNA: TGTGCCAGCAGCCAAGCCGGGACAGGGGGCCGTGAAAAACTGTTTTTT; CDR3 protein: CASSQAGTGGREKLFF
J gene: TRBJ1-2; V gene: TRBV4-3; clone size: -; D gene: TRBD1; CDR3 DNA: TGCGCCAGCAGCCAGGGCGGGACAGGGTGGTATAACTATGGCTACACCTTC; CDR3 protein: CASSQGGTGWYNYGYTF
J gene: TRBJ2-1; V gene: TRBV7-9; clone size: -; D gene: -; CDR3 DNA: TGTGCCAGCAGCCCCTCGGAGGACCGGATGGCGCGGAGCTACAATGAGCAGTTCTTC; CDR3 protein: CASSPSEDRMARSYNEQFF
J gene: TRBJ1-1; V gene: TRBV6-6; clone size: -; D gene: -; CDR3 DNA: TGTGCCAGCAGCCCCGGGTATGAAGCTTTCTTT; CDR3 protein: CASSPGYEAFF
J gene: TRBJ1-1; V gene: TRBV6-5; clone size: -; D gene: -; CDR3 DNA: TGTGCCAGCAGCACATCGAACACTGAAGCTTTCTTT; CDR3 protein: CASSTSNTEAFF
J gene: TRBJ1-2; V gene: TRBV5-4; clone size: -; D gene: -; CDR3 DNA: TGTGCCAGCAGCATCGGGGGGGGTGAATATGGCTACACCTTC; CDR3 protein: CASSIGGGEYGYTF
J gene: TRBJ1-2; V gene: TRBV6-5; clone size: -; D gene: TRBD1; CDR3 DNA: TGTGCCAGCAGTTACTCGAATTCTGGGACAGTCTATGGCTACACCTTC; CDR3 protein: CASSYSNSGTVYGYTF
J gene: TRBJ2-1; V gene: TRBV5-6; clone size: -; D gene: -; CDR3 DNA: TGTGCCAGCAGCTTGATCGGGAGTTACAATGAGCAGTTCTTC; CDR3 protein: CASSLIGSYNEQFF
J gene: TRBJ2-5; V gene: TRBV15; clone size: -; D gene: TRBD2; CDR3 DNA: TGTGCCACCAGCAGACTAGCGGGGTCTCAAGAGACCCAGTACTTC; CDR3 protein: CATSRLAGSQETQYF
J gene: TRBJ2-7; V gene: TRBV18; clone size: once; D gene: TRBD2; CDR3 DNA: TGTGCCAGCTCACCACCGGGACTAGCGGTTTCCTACGAGCAGTACTTC; CDR3 protein: CASSPPGLAVSYEQYF
J gene: TRBJ2-7; V gene: TRBV5-4; clone size: -; D gene: TRBD2; CDR3 DNA: TGTGCCAGCAGCACCGGGGGGGTCTACGAGCAGTACTTC; CDR3 protein: CASSTGGVYEQYF
J gene: TRBJ1-4; V gene: TRBV13; clone size: -; D gene: TRBD1; CDR3 DNA: TGTGCCAGCAGCGCCGGGACAGTAAATGAAAAACTGTTTTTT; CDR3 protein: CASSAGTVNEKLFF
J gene: TRBJ2-7; V gene: TRBV27; clone size: -; D gene: -; CDR3 DNA: TGTGCCAGCAGTTTAACGACTAGCTACGAGCAGTACTTC; CDR3 protein: CASSLTTSYEQYF
J gene: TRBJ2-1; V gene: TRBV5-1; clone size: -; D gene: TRBD2; CDR3 DNA: TGCGCCAGCAGCTCACTAGCGGAAGGAACCTACAATGAGCAGTTCTTC; CDR3 protein: CASSSLAEGTYNEQFF
J gene: TRBJ1-5; V gene: TRBV6-1; clone size: -; D gene: -; CDR3 DNA: TGTGCCAGCAGTGAATTAGGGGATAGTCAGCCCCAGCATTTT; CDR3 protein: CASSELGDSQPQHF
J gene: TRBJ1-2; V gene: TRBV12-3/TRBV12-4; clone size: -; D gene: -; CDR3 DNA: TGTGCCAGCACCCAAAGCGGCTATGGCTACACCTTC; CDR3 protein: CASTQSGYGYTF
J gene: TRBJ2-3; V gene: TRBV10-3; clone size: -; D gene: TRBD2; CDR3 DNA: TGTGCCATCAGTGAGTCCCGCACCGGGACTAGCGGGGGGAAGGATACGCAGTATTTT; CDR3 protein: CAISESRTGTSGGKDTQYF
J gene: TRBJ2-5; V gene: TRBV2; clone size: -; D gene: -; CDR3 DNA: TGTGCCAGCAGTGACTTGAGGGAGGCCCAGTACTTC; CDR3 protein: CASSDLREAQYF
J gene: TRBJ1-1; V gene: TRBV7-6; clone size: -; D gene: -; CDR3 DNA: TGTGCCAGCAGCTTATACATGAACACTGAAGCTTTCTTT; CDR3 protein: CASSLYMNTEAFF